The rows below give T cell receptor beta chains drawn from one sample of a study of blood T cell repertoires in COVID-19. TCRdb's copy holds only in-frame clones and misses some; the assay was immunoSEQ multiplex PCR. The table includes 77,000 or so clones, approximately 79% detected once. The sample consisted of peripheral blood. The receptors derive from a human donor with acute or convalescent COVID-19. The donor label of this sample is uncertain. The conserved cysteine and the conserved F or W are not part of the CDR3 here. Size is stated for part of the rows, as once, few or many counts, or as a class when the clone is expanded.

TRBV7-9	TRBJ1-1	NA	ASSPTGNTEAF
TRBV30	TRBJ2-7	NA	AWSEEHPYEQY
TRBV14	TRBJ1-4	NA	ASSQDGAANEKLF
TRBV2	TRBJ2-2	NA	ASRDTNTGELF
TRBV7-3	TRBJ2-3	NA	ASSSRTITDTQY
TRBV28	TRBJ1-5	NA	ASIREQPQH
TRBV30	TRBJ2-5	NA	AWSVSATETQY
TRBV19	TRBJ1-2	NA	ASSNREYGYT
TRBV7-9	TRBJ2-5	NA	ASSPGTSRLGTQY
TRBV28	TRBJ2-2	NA	ASSPPTGGITGELF
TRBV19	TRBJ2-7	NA	ASSPGTGRFEQY
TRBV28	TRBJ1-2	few	ASGGRDRSSRWGYT
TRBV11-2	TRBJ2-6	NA	ASSLEPGAPGSSGANVLT
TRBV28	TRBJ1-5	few	ASSLGWWAGWN
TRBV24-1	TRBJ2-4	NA	ATSDPSGTSGSVGGTLAKNIQY
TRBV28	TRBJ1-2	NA	ASALGTGRRHT
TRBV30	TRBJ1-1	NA	AWSDPGGGTEAF
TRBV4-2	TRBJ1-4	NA	ASSQESPGWTLVEEEKLF
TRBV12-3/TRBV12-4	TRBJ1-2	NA	ASSFDRNYGYT
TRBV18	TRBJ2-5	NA	ASSPGRNQETQY
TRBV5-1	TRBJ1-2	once	ASSLSGTVNYGYT
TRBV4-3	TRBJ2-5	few	ASSQGQDQETQY
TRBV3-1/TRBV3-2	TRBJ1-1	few	ASSHDKTGSYAF
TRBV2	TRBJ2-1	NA	ASALLAGAGNEQF
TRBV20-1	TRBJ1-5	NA	SGGGTQPQH
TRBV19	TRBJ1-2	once	ASSIFQGNAYGYT
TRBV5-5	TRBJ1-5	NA	ASSAGTGPNQPQH